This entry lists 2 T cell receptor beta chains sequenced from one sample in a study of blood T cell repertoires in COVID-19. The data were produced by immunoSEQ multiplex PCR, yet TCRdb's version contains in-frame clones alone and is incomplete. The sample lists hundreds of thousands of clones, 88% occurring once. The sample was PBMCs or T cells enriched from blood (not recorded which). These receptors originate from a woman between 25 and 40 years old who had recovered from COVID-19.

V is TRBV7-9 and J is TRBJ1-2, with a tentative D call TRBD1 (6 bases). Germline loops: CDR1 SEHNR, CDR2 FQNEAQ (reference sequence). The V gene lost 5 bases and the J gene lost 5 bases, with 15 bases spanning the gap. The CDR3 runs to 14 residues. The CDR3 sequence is CASSLQGKAYGYTF. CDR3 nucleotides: TGTGCCAGCAGCCTACAGGGAAAGGCGTATGGCTACACCTTC.

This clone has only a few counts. The CDR3 is CASGDVGTQYF. CDR3 sequence (DNA): TGTGCCAGCGGAGACGTGGGGACCCAGTACTTC. This chain connects TRBV6-5 to TRBJ2-5; D gene uncertain. Trimming cost V 8 bases and J 7 bases, with 11 bases left between them. This CDR3 has 11 residues. Germline assignment: CDR1 MNHEY and CDR2 SVGAGI.